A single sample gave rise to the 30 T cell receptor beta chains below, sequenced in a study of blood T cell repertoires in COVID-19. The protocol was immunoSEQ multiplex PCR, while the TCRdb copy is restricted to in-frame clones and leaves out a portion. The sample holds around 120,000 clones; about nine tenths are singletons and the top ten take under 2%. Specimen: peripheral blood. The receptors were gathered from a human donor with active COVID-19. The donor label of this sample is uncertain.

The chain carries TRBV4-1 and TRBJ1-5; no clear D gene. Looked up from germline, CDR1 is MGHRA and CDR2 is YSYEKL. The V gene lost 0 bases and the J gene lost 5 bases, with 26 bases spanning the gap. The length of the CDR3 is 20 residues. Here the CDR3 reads CASSQEPWTVRPSAHQPQHF. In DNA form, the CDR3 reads TGCGCCAGCAGCCAAGAGCCTTGGACTGTTCGACCTTCGGCGCATCAGCCCCAGCATTTT.

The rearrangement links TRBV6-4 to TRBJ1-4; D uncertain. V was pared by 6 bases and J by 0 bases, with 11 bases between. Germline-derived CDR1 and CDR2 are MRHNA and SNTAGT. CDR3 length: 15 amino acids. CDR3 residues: CASSLDPATNEKLFF. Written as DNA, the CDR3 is TGTGCCAGCAGCCTAGACCCTGCAACTAATGAAAAACTGTTTTTT.

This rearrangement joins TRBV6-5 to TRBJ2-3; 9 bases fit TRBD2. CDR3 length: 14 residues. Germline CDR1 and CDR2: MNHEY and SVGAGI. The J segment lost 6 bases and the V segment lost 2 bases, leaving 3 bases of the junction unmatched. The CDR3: CASSYGGRADTQYF. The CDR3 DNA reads TGTGCCAGCAGTTACGGCGGGAGGGCGGATACGCAGTATTTT.

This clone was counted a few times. The CDR3 sequence: CASSQASAGDNEQFF. The CDR3 DNA is TGTGCCAGCAGCCAAGCCTCTGCGGGGGACAATGAGCAGTTCTTC. The chain is built from TRBV4-2 and TRBJ2-1, with 7 bases that match TRBD2. The CDR3 is made up of 15 amino acids. The junction had 5 bases not matched to a gene; V was cut back by 1 base and J by 5 bases. Looked up from germline, CDR1 is LGHNA and CDR2 is YNFKEQ.

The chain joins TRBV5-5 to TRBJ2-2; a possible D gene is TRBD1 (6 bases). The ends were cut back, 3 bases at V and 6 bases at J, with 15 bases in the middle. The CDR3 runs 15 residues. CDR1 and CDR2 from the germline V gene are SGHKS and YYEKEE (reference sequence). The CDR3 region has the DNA TGTGCCAGCAGCTGGCAACAGGGATCGCCCGGGGAGCTGTTTTTT. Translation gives CASSWQQGSPGELFF.

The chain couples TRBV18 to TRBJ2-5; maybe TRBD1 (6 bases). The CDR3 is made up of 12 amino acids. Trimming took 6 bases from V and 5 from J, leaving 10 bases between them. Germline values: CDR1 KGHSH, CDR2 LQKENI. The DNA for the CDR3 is TGTGCCAGCTCGGACAGAGGGGAGACCCAGTACTTC. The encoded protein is CASSDRGETQYF. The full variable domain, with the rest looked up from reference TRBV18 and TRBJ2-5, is NAGVMQNPRHLVRRRGQEARLRCSPMKGHSHVYWYRQLPEEGLKFMVYLQKENIIDESGMPKERFSAEFPKEGPSILRIQQVVRGDSAAYFCASSDRGETQYFGPGTRLLVL.

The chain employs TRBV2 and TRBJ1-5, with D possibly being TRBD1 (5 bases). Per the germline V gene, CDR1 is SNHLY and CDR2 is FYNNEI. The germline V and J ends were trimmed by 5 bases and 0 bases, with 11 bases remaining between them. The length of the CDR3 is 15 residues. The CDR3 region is CASSWGDGSNQPQHF. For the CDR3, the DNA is TGTGCCAGCAGTTGGGGGGACGGTAGCAATCAGCCCCAGCATTTT.

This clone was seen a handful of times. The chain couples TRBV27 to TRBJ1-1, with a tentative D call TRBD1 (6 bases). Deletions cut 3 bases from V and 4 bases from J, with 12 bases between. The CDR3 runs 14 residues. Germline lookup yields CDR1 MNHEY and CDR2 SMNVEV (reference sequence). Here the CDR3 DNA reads TGTGCCAGCAGTTTCACTACAGGGCTCACTGAAGCTTTCTTT. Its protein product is CASSFTTGLTEAFF.

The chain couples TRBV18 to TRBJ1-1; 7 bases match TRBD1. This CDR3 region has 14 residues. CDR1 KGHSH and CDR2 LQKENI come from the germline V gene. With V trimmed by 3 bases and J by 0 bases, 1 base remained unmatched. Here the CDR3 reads CASSPGQLNTEAFF. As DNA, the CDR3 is TGTGCCAGCTCACCGGGACAGTTGAACACTGAAGCTTTCTTT.

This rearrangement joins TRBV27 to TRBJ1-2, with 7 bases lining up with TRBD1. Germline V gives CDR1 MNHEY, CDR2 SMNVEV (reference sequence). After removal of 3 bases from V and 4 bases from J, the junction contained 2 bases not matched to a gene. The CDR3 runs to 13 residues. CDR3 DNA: TGTGCCAGCAGTTTTAGGGACAGCTATGGCTACACCTTC. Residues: CASSFRDSYGYTF.

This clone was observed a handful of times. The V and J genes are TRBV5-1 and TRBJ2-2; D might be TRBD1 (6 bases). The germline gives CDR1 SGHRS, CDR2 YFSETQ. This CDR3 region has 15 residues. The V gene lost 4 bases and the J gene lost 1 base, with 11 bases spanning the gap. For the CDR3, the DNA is TGCGCCAGCAGCCCCAGGGGTCAGAACACCGGGGAGCTGTTTTTT. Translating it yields CASSPRGQNTGELFF.

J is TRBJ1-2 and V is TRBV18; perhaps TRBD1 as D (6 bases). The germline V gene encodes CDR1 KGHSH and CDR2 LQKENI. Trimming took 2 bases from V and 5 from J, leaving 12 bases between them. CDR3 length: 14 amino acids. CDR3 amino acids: CASSPGTGKYGYTF. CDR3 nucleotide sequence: TGTGCCAGCTCACCAGGCACAGGGAAATATGGCTACACCTTC.

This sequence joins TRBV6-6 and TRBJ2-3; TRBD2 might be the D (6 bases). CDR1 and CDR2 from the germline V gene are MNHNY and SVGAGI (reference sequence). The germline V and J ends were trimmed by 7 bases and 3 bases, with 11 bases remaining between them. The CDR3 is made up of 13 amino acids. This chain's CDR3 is CASKASVTDTQYF. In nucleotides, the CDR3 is TGTGCCAGCAAGGCTAGCGTTACAGATACGCAGTATTTT.

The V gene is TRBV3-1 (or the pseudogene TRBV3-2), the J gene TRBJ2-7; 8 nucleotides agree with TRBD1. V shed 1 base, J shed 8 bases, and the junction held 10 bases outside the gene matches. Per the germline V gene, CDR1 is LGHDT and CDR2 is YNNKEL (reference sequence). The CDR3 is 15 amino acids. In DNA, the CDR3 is TGTGCCAGCAGCCAAGTCTGGACAGGGCCCACCAAGCAGTACTTC. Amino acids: CASSQVWTGPTKQYF.

The CDR3 nucleotides read TGTGCTAGTGGTTTGGAGTCGGGAGGGCCCTACGAGCAGTACTTC. Translating it yields CASGLESGGPYEQYF. This chain connects TRBV12-5 to TRBJ2-7; 8 bases agree with TRBD2. The CDR3 extends over 15 amino acids. V trimming: 1 base; J trimming: 2 bases; junction bases outside the gene matches: 4. Germline values: CDR1 LGHNT, CDR2 FRNRAP.

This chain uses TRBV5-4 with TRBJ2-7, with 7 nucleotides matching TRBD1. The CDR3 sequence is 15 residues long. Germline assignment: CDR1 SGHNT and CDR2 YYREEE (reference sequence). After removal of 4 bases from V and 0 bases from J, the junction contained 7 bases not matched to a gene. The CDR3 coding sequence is TGTGCCAGCAGCCTCGGGACAGCGAGCTCCTACGAGCAGTACTTC. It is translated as CASSLGTASSYEQYF.

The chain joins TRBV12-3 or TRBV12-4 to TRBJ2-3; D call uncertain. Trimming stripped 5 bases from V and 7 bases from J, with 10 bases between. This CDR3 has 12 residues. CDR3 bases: TGTGCCAGCAGTCCCCGACTTCATACGCAGTATTTT. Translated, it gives CASSPRLHTQYF.

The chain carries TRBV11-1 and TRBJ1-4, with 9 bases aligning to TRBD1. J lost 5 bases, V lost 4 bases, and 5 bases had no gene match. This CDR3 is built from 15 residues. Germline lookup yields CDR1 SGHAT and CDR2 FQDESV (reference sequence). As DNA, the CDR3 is TGTGCCAGCAGCTCTCAGACAGGGGGAAATGAAAAACTGTTTTTT. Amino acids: CASSSQTGGNEKLFF.

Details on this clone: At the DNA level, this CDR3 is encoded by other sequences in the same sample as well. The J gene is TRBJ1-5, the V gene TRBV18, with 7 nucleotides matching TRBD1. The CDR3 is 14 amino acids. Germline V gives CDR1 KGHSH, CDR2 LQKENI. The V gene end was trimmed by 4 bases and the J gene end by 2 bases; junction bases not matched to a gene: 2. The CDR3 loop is CASSQGAGNQPQHF. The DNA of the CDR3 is TGTGCCAGCTCACAGGGGGCTGGCAATCAGCCCCAGCATTTT.

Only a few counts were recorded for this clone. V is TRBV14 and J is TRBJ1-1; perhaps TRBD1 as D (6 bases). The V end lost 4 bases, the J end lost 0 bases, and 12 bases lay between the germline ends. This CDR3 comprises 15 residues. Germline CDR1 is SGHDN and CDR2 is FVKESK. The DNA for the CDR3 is TGTGCCAGCAGCCCCCTGACAGGAGTGAACACTGAAGCTTTCTTT. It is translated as CASSPLTGVNTEAFF.

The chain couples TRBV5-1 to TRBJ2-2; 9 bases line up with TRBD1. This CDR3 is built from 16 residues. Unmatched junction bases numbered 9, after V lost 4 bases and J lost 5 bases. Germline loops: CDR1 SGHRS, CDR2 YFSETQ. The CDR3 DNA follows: TGCGCCAGCAGCGGGGGGACAGGGCTCGAGACCGGGGAGCTGTTTTTT. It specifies CASSGGTGLETGELFF.

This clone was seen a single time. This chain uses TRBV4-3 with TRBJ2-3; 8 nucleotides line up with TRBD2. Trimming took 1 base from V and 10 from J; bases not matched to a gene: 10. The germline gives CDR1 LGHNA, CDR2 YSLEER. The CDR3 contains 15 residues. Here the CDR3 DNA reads TGCGCCAGCAGCCAAGGGGCCCGACTAGCGAATCCGCAGTATTTT. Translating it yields CASSQGARLANPQYF.

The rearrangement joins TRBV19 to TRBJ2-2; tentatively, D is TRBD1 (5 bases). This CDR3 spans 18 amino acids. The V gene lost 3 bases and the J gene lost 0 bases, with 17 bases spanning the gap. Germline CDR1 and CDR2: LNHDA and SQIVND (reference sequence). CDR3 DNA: TGTGCCAGTAGTATGGGGCCTAGTGGGAATCCGAACACCGGGGAGCTGTTTTTT. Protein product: CASSMGPSGNPNTGELFF.

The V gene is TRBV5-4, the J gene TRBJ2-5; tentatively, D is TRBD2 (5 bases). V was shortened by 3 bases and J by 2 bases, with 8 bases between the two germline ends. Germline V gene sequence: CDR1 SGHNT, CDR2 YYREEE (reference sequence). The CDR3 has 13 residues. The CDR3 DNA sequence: TGTGCCAGCAGCTCGACTACTCAAGAGACCCAGTACTTC. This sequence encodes CASSSTTQETQYF.

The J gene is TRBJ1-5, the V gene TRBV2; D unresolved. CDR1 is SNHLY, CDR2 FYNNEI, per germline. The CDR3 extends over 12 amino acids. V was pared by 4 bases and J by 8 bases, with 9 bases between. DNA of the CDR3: TGTGCCAGCAGTGGCGGCATCAAGCCCCAGCATTTT. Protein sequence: CASSGGIKPQHF.

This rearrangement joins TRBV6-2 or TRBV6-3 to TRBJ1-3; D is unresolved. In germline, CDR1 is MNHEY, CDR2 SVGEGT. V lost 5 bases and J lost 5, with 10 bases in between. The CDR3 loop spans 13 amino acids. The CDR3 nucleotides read TGTGCCAGCAGTCCGAGGAGCCGAAACACCATATATTTT. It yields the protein CASSPRSRNTIYF.

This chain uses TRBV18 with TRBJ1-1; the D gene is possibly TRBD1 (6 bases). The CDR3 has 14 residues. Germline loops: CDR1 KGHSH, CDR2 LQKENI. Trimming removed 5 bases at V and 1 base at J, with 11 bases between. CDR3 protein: CASSAQTGNTEAFF. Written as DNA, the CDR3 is TGTGCCAGCTCAGCTCAGACAGGGAACACTGAAGCTTTCTTT.

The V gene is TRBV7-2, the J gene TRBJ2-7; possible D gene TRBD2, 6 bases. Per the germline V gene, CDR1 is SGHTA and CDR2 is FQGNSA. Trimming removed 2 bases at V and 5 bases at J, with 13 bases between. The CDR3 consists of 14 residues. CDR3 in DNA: TGTGCCAGCAGCTTAATGGATAGCGGCCACGAGCAGTACTTC. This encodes CASSLMDSGHEQYF.

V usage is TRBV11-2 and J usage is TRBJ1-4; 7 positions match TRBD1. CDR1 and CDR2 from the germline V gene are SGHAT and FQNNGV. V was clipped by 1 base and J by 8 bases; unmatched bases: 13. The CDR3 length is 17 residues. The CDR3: CASSLVGTRQGEEKLFF. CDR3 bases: TGTGCCAGCAGCTTAGTCGGGACACGACAGGGAGAAGAAAAACTGTTTTTT.

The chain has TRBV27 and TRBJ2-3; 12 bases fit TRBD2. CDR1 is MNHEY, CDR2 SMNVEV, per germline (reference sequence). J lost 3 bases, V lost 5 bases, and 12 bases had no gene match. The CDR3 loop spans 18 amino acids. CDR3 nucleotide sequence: TGTGCCAGCAGTCCAATCTCTAGCGGGGGGGCGGGTACAGATACGCAGTATTTT. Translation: CASSPISSGGAGTDTQYF.